Below, one TCR beta chain is given with its context. The CDR3 spans 13 residues. V shed 3 bases and J shed 6 bases, with 11 bases lying between them. The V gene's germline CDR1 is SGHTA and CDR2 FQGTGA. The sample is drawn from a study of technical replicates of blood from a handful of donors. Here immunoSEQ multiplex PCR was the method, and the copy in TCRdb shows in-frame clones only, minus some. This table holds about 94,000 clones, 90% to 97% found once. The chain has TRBV7-3 and TRBJ1-2; the D gene is possibly TRBD1 (5 bases). The sample was T cells isolated from PBMCs. The receptor was derived from a human donor in good health. CDR3 loop: CASSLQGGDGYTF. The CDR3 DNA sequence: TGTGCCAGCAGCTTGCAGGGAGGGGATGGCTACACCTTC.